The entry that follows covers one T cell receptor beta chain sequence. This specimen belongs to a study of blood T cell repertoires in COVID-19. On the study more broadly: COVID-19 samples, acute and convalescent, were from the United States, Italy and Spain. PBMCs, B-cell-depleted T cells, or T cells were the source of the cDNA or gDNA that made up the material.

Deletions cut 3 bases from V and 6 bases from J, with 13 bases between. The CDR3 is 13 amino acids. Per the germline V gene, CDR1 is SGDLS and CDR2 is YYNGEE. As originally analysed: Counts of nucleated cells, estimated from reference gene primer amplification, were obtained. Profiled with immunoSEQ multiplex PCR; TCRdb holds only in-frame clones, not every one. V and J calls and clone size are as listed in that table; D and trimming were resolved from the DNA. The table has roughly 300,000 clones, 65% to 90% seen once. V usage is TRBV9 and J usage is TRBJ2-7; perhaps TRBD2 as D (5 bases). The sequence derives from a woman aged 55-69 years with active or convalescent COVID-19. Sequencing was done on a sample of peripheral blood. DNA of the CDR3: TGTGCCAGCAGCGCCGCCCCGGAGGCCGAGCAGTACTTC. This translates into CASSAAPEAEQYF.